This section outlines one TCR beta chain sequence together with its context. This sample stems from a study of T cells expressing NK-cell markers. The CDR3 extends over 14 amino acids. The germline gives CDR1 SEHNR, CDR2 FQNEAQ (reference sequence). Libraries used 5'RACE template switching adding universal primer site and UMIs. From the 5' RACE reads, TCRdb lists one entry per CDR3 protein and no DNA. The listing contains some 150,000 distinct CDR3 sequences. The source is a man aged 18-30 years in good health. The chain joins TRBV7-9 to TRBJ2-1; TCRdb outputs TRBD1, but without DNA this stays unchecked. The specimen sequenced was blood T cells: a sorted CD56 or NKG2C T cell subset, CD4+ or CD8+ T cells, or bulk PBMC T cells (not recorded which). CDR3: CASSLRDRRFGQFF. The variable domain in full, with the rest retrieved from reference TRBV7-9 and TRBJ2-1, is DTGVSQNPRHKITKRGQNVTFRCDPISEHNRLYWYRQTLGQGPEFLTYFQNEAQLEKSRLLSDRFSAERPKGSFSTLEIQRTEQGDSAMYLCASSLRDRRFGQFFGPGTRLTVL.